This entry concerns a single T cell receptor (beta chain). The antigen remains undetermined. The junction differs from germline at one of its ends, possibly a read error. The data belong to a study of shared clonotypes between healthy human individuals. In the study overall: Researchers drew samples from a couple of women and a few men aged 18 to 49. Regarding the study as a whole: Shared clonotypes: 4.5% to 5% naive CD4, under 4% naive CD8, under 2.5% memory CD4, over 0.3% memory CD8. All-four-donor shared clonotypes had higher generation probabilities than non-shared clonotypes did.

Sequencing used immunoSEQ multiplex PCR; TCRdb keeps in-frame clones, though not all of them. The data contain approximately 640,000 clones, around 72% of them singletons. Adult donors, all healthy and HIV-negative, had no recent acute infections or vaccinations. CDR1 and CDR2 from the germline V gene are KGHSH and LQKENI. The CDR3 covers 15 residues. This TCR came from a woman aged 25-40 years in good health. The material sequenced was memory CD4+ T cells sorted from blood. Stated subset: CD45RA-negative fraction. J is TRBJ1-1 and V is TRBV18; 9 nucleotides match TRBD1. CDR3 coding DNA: TGTGCCAGCTCACCACGGACAGGGGAGAACATTGAAGCTTTCTTT. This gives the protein CASSPRTGENIEAFF.